The 30 T cell receptor beta chains given below trace back to one sample, sequenced in a study of Graves' ophthalmopathy and Graves' hyperthyroidism. The TCR beta CDR3 regions underwent amplification from RNA transcripts. RT-PCR with HTBI primers came first, then second-round multiplex PCR. A single record per CDR3 protein comes from TCRdb applying MiXCR to the multiplex PCR reads. Of over a million distinct CDR3 sequences listed, less than 45% are singletons. The source material was peripheral blood or thyroid tissue (not recorded which). All receptors come from an adult man with Graves' hyperthyroidism.

The V call is TRBV6-1, the J call TRBJ1-5; D gene ambiguous. Germline V CDR1 and CDR2: MNHNS, SASEGT. Trimming left V 4 bases short and J 6 bases short, with 7 bases between. The CDR3 sequence is 12 residues long. CDR3 residues: CASSVRAQPQHF. The CDR3 DNA sequence: TGTGCCAGCAGTGTGAGAGCTCAGCCCCAGCATTTT.

This clonotype appeared a single time. The J gene is TRBJ2-5, the V gene TRBV2; D unclear. V shed 7 bases and J shed 9 bases, with 15 bases lying between them. This CDR3 comprises 12 residues. The germline V gene encodes CDR1 SNHLY and CDR2 FYNNEI. The chain's CDR3 is CASMIFPGAQYF. DNA for the CDR3: TGTGCCAGCATGATCTTCCCTGGGGCCCAGTACTTC. Full variable domain (remainder filled in from reference TRBV2 and TRBJ2-5): EPEVTQTPSHQVTQMGQEVILRCVPISNHLYFYWYRQILGQKVEFLVSFYNNEISEKSEIFDDQFSVERPDGSNFTLKIRSTKLEDSAMYFCASMIFPGAQYFGPGTRLLVL.

This clonotype came up many times. The junction shows a germline mismatch at one end, possibly a read error. The V and J genes are TRBV29-1 and TRBJ2-7, with D perhaps TRBD1 (6 bases). This CDR3 comprises 13 residues. Germline CDR1 reads SQVTM; CDR2 reads ANQGSEA. The CDR3 region is CSAEQGMGYGQYF. The CDR3, as DNA: TGCAGCGCAGAACAGGGAATGGGGTACGGGCAGTACTTC.

This clonotype was detected a few times. The V call is TRBV20-1, the J call TRBJ2-7; D gene ambiguous. This CDR3 has 12 amino acids. Deletions cut 3 bases from V and 2 bases from J, with 8 bases between. Germline values: CDR1 DFQATT, CDR2 SNEGSKA (reference sequence). CDR3 residues: CSASSSPYEQYF. The CDR3 DNA follows: TGCAGTGCTAGTTCATCCCCCTACGAGCAGTACTTC.

This clonotype was counted a few times. The gene calls are TRBV6-5 and TRBJ1-5; TRBD1 is a possible D gene (6 bases). V was trimmed by 4 bases and J by 5 bases, leaving 18 bases between them. This CDR3 has 16 amino acids. Per the germline V gene, CDR1 is MNHEY and CDR2 is SVGAGI. CDR3 loop: CASSSPAGRGDQPQHF. CDR3 sequence (DNA): TGTGCCAGCAGTTCCCCGGCAGGCAGGGGAGATCAGCCCCAGCATTTT.

This clonotype occurred many times. The rearrangement uses TRBV13 and TRBJ2-7, with 11 bases fitting TRBD2. Trimming at V came to 6 bases and at J to 3 bases, leaving 7 bases not matched to a gene. In germline, CDR1 is PRHDT, CDR2 FYEKMQ (reference sequence). The CDR3 consists of 15 residues. In nucleotides, the CDR3 is TGTGCCAGCAGATTTAGCGGGGGGGCTGTCTACGAGCAGTACTTC. This encodes CASRFSGGAVYEQYF.

The sample holds many counts of this clonotype. The V call is TRBV30, the J call TRBJ1-1; D is undetermined. The CDR3 contains 12 residues. Germline V lookup: CDR1 GTSNPN, CDR2 SVGIG (reference sequence). V lost 0 bases, J lost 2 bases, and 4 bases lay in between. The CDR3 DNA follows: TGTGCCTGGAGTGTCGGAAACACTGAAGCTTTCTTT. Encoded protein: CAWSVGNTEAFF.

This clonotype was seen a few times. One end of the junction varies from germline; a read error may be responsible. The genes are TRBV10-3 and TRBJ2-7, with TRBD2 identical over 8 bases. The CDR3 has 19 amino acids. From germline, CDR1 is ENHRY and CDR2 SYGVKD. The CDR3 region has the DNA TGTGCCAGCAGTAGTCATCTGCCTAGCGGGCAGACCGCGTCCTACGAGCAGTACTTC. Protein: CASSSHLPSGQTASYEQYF.

The sample holds many counts of this clonotype. The CDR3 sequence is CASIDTGRVHEQYF. CDR3 nucleotide sequence: TGTGCCAGCATCGATACGGGCAGGGTCCACGAGCAGTACTTC. V is TRBV5-6 and J is TRBJ2-7; TRBD1 might be the D (5 bases). The germline V and J ends were trimmed by 6 bases and 5 bases, with 18 bases remaining between them. Germline V gives CDR1 SGHDT, CDR2 YYEEEE. This CDR3 region has 14 residues.

This clonotype was detected ten times or more. The chain employs TRBV29-1 and TRBJ2-7, with 9 bases matching TRBD1. The ends lost 5 bases at V and 6 bases at J; junction bases unmatched: 11. Per germline, CDR1 SQVTM and CDR2 ANQGSEA. This CDR3 region has 14 residues. CDR3 amino acids: CSVWGQGRAGEQYF. CDR3 DNA sequence: TGCAGCGTTTGGGGACAGGGAAGGGCTGGCGAGCAGTACTTC.

This clonotype came up a few times. V usage is TRBV29-1 and J usage is TRBJ1-1; 9 bases fit TRBD1. Trimming removed 4 bases from V and 2 bases from J; junction bases left unmatched: 5. Germline V CDR1 and CDR2: SQVTM, ANQGSEA. The CDR3 sequence is 14 residues long. The CDR3 here is CSVAQGARNTEAFF. For the CDR3, the DNA is TGCAGCGTTGCACAGGGGGCGAGAAACACTGAAGCTTTCTTT.

The CDR3 DNA sequence: TGTGCCAGCAGCCAAGGTCGACAGGGGAACGGAGAGACCCAGTACTTC. Translation: CASSQGRQGNGETQYF. The chain joins TRBV2 to TRBJ2-5, with 8 bases aligning to TRBD1. In germline, CDR1 is SNHLY, CDR2 FYNNEI. CDR3 size: 16 residues. V lost 6 bases to trimming and J lost 4 bases; unmatched junction nucleotides: 13.

This clonotype has ten or more counts. The V gene is TRBV11-1, the J gene TRBJ1-2; 7 nucleotides line up with TRBD1. The CDR3 sequence is 13 residues long. V gave up 6 bases and J gave up 4 bases; unmatched junction bases: 5. Germline-derived CDR1 and CDR2 are SGHAT and FQDESV (reference sequence). The CDR3 here is CASSTGETYGYTF. The CDR3 coding sequence is TGTGCCAGCAGTACAGGGGAGACCTATGGCTACACCTTC.

The table lists this clonotype with a few counts. The J gene is TRBJ1-4, the V gene TRBV7-9; D might be TRBD1 (6 bases). Trimming cost V 5 bases and J 0 bases, with 16 bases left between them. CDR3 length equals 17 residues. Germline assignment: CDR1 SEHNR and CDR2 FQNEAQ (reference sequence). The CDR3 nucleotides are TGTGCCAGCAGCCCCGGGGGCCAGCTATCAACTAATGAAAAACTGTTTTTT. This encodes CASSPGGQLSTNEKLFF.

A few counts support this clonotype. The CDR3 here is CATGLAENTGELFF. As DNA, the CDR3 is TGTGCCACGGGACTAGCGGAGAACACCGGGGAGCTGTTTTTT. The genes are TRBV10-3 and TRBJ2-2; 11 bases line up with TRBD2. The V gene's germline CDR1 is ENHRY and CDR2 SYGVKD. The CDR3 is made up of 14 amino acids. V lost 10 bases, J lost 1 base, and 2 bases stayed unmatched.

The chain joins TRBV6-5 to TRBJ2-5, with D perhaps assigned TRBD1 or TRBD2 (6 bases each). The V end was cut by 2 bases, the J end by 2 bases, with 15 bases between. Per germline, CDR1 MNHEY and CDR2 SVGAGI. The CDR3 is made up of 16 amino acids. The CDR3 is CASSYGTLGGQETQYF. CDR3 DNA sequence: TGTGCCAGCAGTTACGGGACTCTAGGGGGGCAAGAGACCCAGTACTTC.

The genes are TRBV25-1 and TRBJ2-5; TRBD1 is a possible D gene (7 bases). This CDR3 contains 16 residues. V was shortened by 1 base and J by 5 bases, with 17 bases between the two germline ends. Germline CDR1 and CDR2: MGHDK and SYGVNS. The chain's CDR3 is CASSEFDRAGPETQYF. DNA for the CDR3: TGTGCCAGCAGTGAATTCGACAGGGCGGGGCCTGAGACCCAGTACTTC. Using reference TRBV25-1 and TRBJ2-5 for the parts outside the CDR3, the full variable domain is EADIYQTPRYLVIGTGKKITLECSQTMGHDKMYWYQQDPGMELHLIHYSYGVNSTEKGDLSSESTVSRIRTEHFPLTLESARPSHTSQYLCASSEFDRAGPETQYFGPGTRLLVL.

This clonotype was counted at least ten times. The V call is TRBV7-9, the J call TRBJ2-7, with TRBD1 matching over 8 bases. Unmatched junction bases numbered 7, after V lost 5 bases and J lost 4 bases. Germline V gene lookup returns CDR1 SEHNR and CDR2 FQNEAQ (reference sequence). The CDR3 consists of 14 residues. DNA of the CDR3: TGTGCCAGCAGCGCAAGGGACAGGCAGTACGAGCAGTACTTC. This codes for CASSARDRQYEQYF.

This clonotype was observed a few times. The genes are TRBV11-2 and TRBJ2-7, with TRBD2 identical over 8 bases. Germline V gene sequence: CDR1 SGHAT, CDR2 FQNNGV. J gave up 3 bases and V 4 bases, and 8 bases lay outside the gene matches. This CDR3 has 15 residues. The CDR3 here is CASSSIAGSNYEQYF. CDR3 sequence (DNA): TGTGCCAGCAGCTCTATAGCGGGGTCGAACTACGAGCAGTACTTC.

This clonotype was recorded once. This chain connects TRBV7-9 to TRBJ1-1, with a possible D match to TRBD1 (5 bases). Trimming cost V 5 bases and J 6 bases, with 13 bases left between them. Per the germline V gene, CDR1 is SEHNR and CDR2 is FQNEAQ (reference sequence). The CDR3 runs to 13 residues. CDR3 region: CASSQRGGAEAFF. CDR3 coding DNA: TGTGCCAGCAGCCAACGGGGGGGGGCTGAAGCTTTCTTT.

This clonotype was detected many times. The chain carries TRBV5-1 and TRBJ2-2; D remains unclear. V dropped 5 bases and J dropped 4 bases, with 9 bases sitting between them. Germline CDR1 SGHRS, CDR2 YFSETQ. The CDR3 has 13 residues. The CDR3 loop is CASSSVSTGELFF. The CDR3 bases are TGCGCCAGCAGTTCGGTTTCCACCGGGGAGCTGTTTTTT.

This clonotype was picked up a small number of times. The chain combines TRBV6-5 with TRBJ1-6; 7 bases agree with TRBD1. Germline V CDR1 and CDR2: MNHEY, SVGAGI. The CDR3 covers 16 residues. Trimming cost V 5 bases and J 0 bases; bases outside gene matches: 4. In DNA form, the CDR3 reads TGTGCCAGCAGTGAAGACAGGGCCTCCTATAATTCACCCCTCCACTTT. Its protein is CASSEDRASYNSPLHF.

The sample holds a few counts of this clonotype. CDR3 protein: CASSQGSGFGQPQHF. In DNA, the CDR3 is TGTGCCAGCAGCCAAGGGTCCGGTTTCGGCCAGCCCCAGCATTTT. This chain connects TRBV6-5 to TRBJ1-5; D is unclear. The germline V gene has CDR1 MNHEY and CDR2 SVGAGI. Deletions cut 6 bases from V and 7 bases from J, with 19 bases between. CDR3 length: 15 amino acids.

This clonotype was seen ten or more times. This chain links TRBV20-1 with TRBJ2-5, with D possibly TRBD1 on 6 matching bases. This CDR3 is built from 16 residues. Germline values: CDR1 DFQATT, CDR2 SNEGSKA (reference sequence). Trimming took off 3 bases at V and 3 bases at J, with 20 bases between the two ends. The CDR3 sequence is CSARVLGGSGKETQYF. The CDR3 coding sequence is TGCAGTGCTAGGGTACTAGGGGGATCCGGCAAAGAGACCCAGTACTTC.

The V gene is TRBV4-1, the J gene TRBJ2-6, with D uncertain. Germline loops: CDR1 MGHRA, CDR2 YSYEKL. Trimming pared 1 base from V and 1 base from J, leaving 5 bases between. The CDR3 is made up of 15 amino acids. The DNA for the CDR3 is TGCGCCAGCAGCCAAGCAGTGTCTGGGGCCAACGTCCTGACTTTC. Translating gives CASSQAVSGANVLTF.

The rearrangement joins TRBV20-1 to TRBJ2-7; 7 nucleotides align to TRBD2. The germline V gene encodes CDR1 DFQATT and CDR2 SNEGSKA (reference sequence). There are 12 residues in the CDR3. V shed 1 base, J shed 6 bases, and the junction held 3 bases outside the gene matches. The CDR3 sequence: CSARGAGVEQYF. In DNA form, the CDR3 reads TGCAGTGCTAGAGGCGCGGGGGTCGAGCAGTACTTC.

This clonotype was counted at least ten times. V usage is TRBV29-1 and J usage is TRBJ2-6; D gene unclear. Deletions cut 4 bases from V and 7 bases from J, with 8 bases between. The CDR3 covers 12 residues. Germline V gene lookup returns CDR1 SQVTM and CDR2 ANQGSEA. The CDR3 sequence is CSVAESANVLTF. CDR3 DNA: TGCAGCGTTGCGGAAAGCGCCAACGTCCTGACTTTC.

This clonotype occurred a few times. The V and J genes are TRBV18 and TRBJ2-5; D may be TRBD2 (6 bases). Looked up from germline, CDR1 is KGHSH and CDR2 is LQKENI. Trimming took off 3 bases at V and 4 bases at J, with 12 bases between the two ends. The CDR3 loop spans 14 amino acids. The CDR3 sequence: CASSPIGGTETQYF. The CDR3 coding sequence is TGTGCCAGCTCACCGATTGGGGGGACAGAGACCCAGTACTTC.

Ten or more counts support this clonotype. The gene calls are TRBV29-1 and TRBJ2-7; maybe TRBD2 (5 bases). V lost 4 bases and J 3 bases, leaving 13 bases between the germline ends. The CDR3 runs to 13 residues. CDR1 and CDR2 from the germline V gene are SQVTM and ANQGSEA. The CDR3 DNA reads TGCAGCGTTGTCCGGACTGTCAGCTACGAGCAGTACTTC. Its translation: CSVVRTVSYEQYF.

The table lists this clonotype with many counts. J is TRBJ2-7 and V is TRBV7-9, with a weak D call TRBD1 (6 bases). This CDR3 has 14 residues. V shed 7 bases and J shed 2 bases, with 15 bases lying between them. CDR1 SEHNR and CDR2 FQNEAQ come from the germline V gene (reference sequence). The CDR3 nucleotides read TGTGCCAGCATGCGGACAGAGGGTGCCTACGAGCAGTACTTC. It is translated as CASMRTEGAYEQYF. The variable domain in full, completed from reference TRBV7-9 and TRBJ2-7, reads DTGVSQNPRHKITKRGQNVTFRCDPISEHNRLYWYRQTLGQGPEFLTYFQNEAQLEKSRLLSDRFSAERPKGSFSTLEIQRTEQGDSAMYLCASMRTEGAYEQYFGPGTRLTVT.